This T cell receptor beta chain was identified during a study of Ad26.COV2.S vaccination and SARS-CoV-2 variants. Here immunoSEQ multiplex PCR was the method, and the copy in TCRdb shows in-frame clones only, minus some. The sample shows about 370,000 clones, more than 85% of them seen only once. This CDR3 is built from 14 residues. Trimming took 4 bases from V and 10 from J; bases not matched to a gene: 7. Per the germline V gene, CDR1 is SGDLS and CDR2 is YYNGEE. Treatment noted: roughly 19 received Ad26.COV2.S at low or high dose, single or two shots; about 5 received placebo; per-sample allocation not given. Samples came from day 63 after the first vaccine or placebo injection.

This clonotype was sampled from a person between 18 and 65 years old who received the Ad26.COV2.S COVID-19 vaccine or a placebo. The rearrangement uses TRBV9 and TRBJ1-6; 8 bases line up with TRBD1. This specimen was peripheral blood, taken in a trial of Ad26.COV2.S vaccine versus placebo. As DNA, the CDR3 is TGTGCCAGCAGCCCCCGGACAGGGTTCTCACCCCTCCACTTT. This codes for CASSPRTGFSPLHF. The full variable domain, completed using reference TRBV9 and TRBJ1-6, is DSGVTQTPKHLITATGQRVTLRCSPRSGDLSVYWYQQSLDQGLQFLIQYYNGEERAKGNILERFSAQQFPDLHSELNLSSLELGDSALYFCASSPRTGFSPLHFGNGTRLTVT.